These 27 T cell receptor beta chains were sequenced from one sample in a study of T-cell memory formation after mild COVID-19. Each CDR3 protein is one row after TCRdb ran MiXCR on the 5' RACE reads. This sample has approximately 240,000 distinct CDR3 sequences; 16% occur once, and the top ten carry roughly 3.6%. The material sequenced was PBMCs or a T cell subset sorted from them (not recorded which). The receptors here all came from a man aged 18 to 35 who had mild COVID-19 (a few samples of this study predate the infection). Cell type and time point are not known.

The J gene is TRBJ2-5, the V gene TRBV5-4, with D tentatively TRBD1 or TRBD2 (5 bases each). Germline CDR1 SGHNT, CDR2 YYREEE (reference sequence). The CDR3 contains 13 residues. Between the trimmed V and J ends, which lost 4 bases and 9 bases, there was a span of 16 bases. CDR3 region: CASSPWDLEAQYF. The DNA for the CDR3 is TGTGCCAGCAGCCCCTGGGACCTGGAGGCCCAGTACTTC.

This clonotype was counted between two and nine times. As DNA, the CDR3 is TGTGCCAGCGCGGGGGGCACAGATACGCAGTATTTT. Amino acids: CASAGGTDTQYF. V and J are TRBV7-3 and TRBJ2-3; 7 nucleotides line up with TRBD2. The V and J ends lost 8 bases and 1 base, in that order; junction bases with no gene match: 0. The CDR3 totals 12 residues. Per germline, CDR1 SGHTA and CDR2 FQGTGA. Using reference TRBV7-3 and TRBJ2-3 for the parts outside the CDR3, the full variable domain is GAGVSQTPSNKVTEKGKYVELRCDPISGHTALYWYRQSLGQGPEFLIYFQGTGAADDSGLPNDRFFAVRPEGSVSTLKIQRTERGDSAVYLCASAGGTDTQYFGPGTRLTVL.

The V and J genes are TRBV9 and TRBJ2-1, with D uncertain. The CDR3 runs 13 residues. Looked up from germline, CDR1 is SGDLS and CDR2 is YYNGEE. Trimming left V 4 bases short and J 4 bases short, with 9 bases between. The CDR3 spells CASSTDQYNEQFF. The CDR3 DNA reads as TGTGCCAGCAGCACAGACCAGTACAATGAGCAGTTCTTC.

The J gene is TRBJ1-1, the V gene TRBV12-3 or TRBV12-4, with a tentative D call TRBD1 (5 bases). CDR3 length: 14 residues. The germline V and J ends were trimmed by 4 bases and 0 bases, with 9 bases remaining between them. In nucleotides, the CDR3 is TGTGCCAGCAGTTGGGGGATCATGAACACTGAAGCTTTCTTT. Translating gives CASSWGIMNTEAFF.

Only a few counts were recorded for this clonotype. The V call is TRBV7-8, the J call TRBJ1-5; the D is unclear. The V gene lost 1 base and the J gene lost 3 bases, with 10 bases spanning the gap. From germline, CDR1 is SGHVS and CDR2 FQNEAQ. The CDR3 has 15 amino acids. CDR3: CASSLGTVDNQPQHF. CDR3 coding DNA: TGTGCCAGCAGCTTAGGGACTGTGGACAATCAGCCCCAGCATTTT.

This clonotype was counted at least ten times. The chain joins TRBV12-3 or TRBV12-4 to TRBJ2-3, with no clear D. V lost 4 bases and J 1 base, leaving 12 bases between the germline ends. This CDR3 contains 15 residues. CDR3 loop: CASSSRSLGTDTQYF. The CDR3 region has the DNA TGTGCCAGCAGTTCGCGTAGCCTCGGCACAGATACGCAGTATTTT.

This clonotype was found a few times. The chain recombines TRBV6-6 with TRBJ2-3; D ambiguous. The V end was cut by 3 bases, the J end by 1 base, with 11 bases between. Looked up from germline, CDR1 is MNHNY and CDR2 is SVGAGI (reference sequence). The CDR3 is 15 amino acids. The CDR3 here is CASSYAYPRTDTQYF. The CDR3 DNA sequence: TGTGCCAGCAGTTATGCCTACCCCCGCACAGATACGCAGTATTTT.

This clonotype occurred a few times. This chain links TRBV19 with TRBJ1-2, with D hard to call. V was pared by 3 bases and J by 4 bases, with 18 bases between. The CDR3 contains 16 residues. Germline CDR1 and CDR2: LNHDA and SQIVND (reference sequence). This chain's CDR3 is CASSIPGRPLLYGYTF. The CDR3 DNA sequence: TGTGCCAGTAGTATCCCTGGGCGGCCTCTCCTCTATGGCTACACCTTC.

The chain links TRBV7-3 to TRBJ2-5, with 11 bases that match TRBD2. The CDR3 contains 16 residues. CDR1 and CDR2 (germline): SGHTA, FQGTGA. V dropped 5 bases and J dropped 3; count of bases not matched to a gene: 8. CDR3 amino acids: CASSPVGTSGEETQYF. The CDR3 bases are TGTGCCAGCAGCCCAGTAGGGACTAGCGGAGAAGAGACCCAGTACTTC.

This chain uses TRBV5-1 with TRBJ2-5, with a weak D call TRBD2 (6 bases). The CDR3 sequence is 16 residues long. Trimming stripped 4 bases from V and 0 bases from J, with 16 bases between. Germline V lookup: CDR1 SGHRS, CDR2 YFSETQ. CDR3: CASSQLLAGHQETQYF. The CDR3 DNA sequence: TGCGCCAGCAGCCAGCTGCTGGCGGGGCACCAAGAGACCCAGTACTTC.

The chain uses TRBV2 and TRBJ2-3, with D perhaps matching TRBD1 (7 bases). The CDR3 is 16 amino acids. The V and J ends lost 6 bases and 1 base respectively, with 17 bases between them. Germline V gene lookup returns CDR1 SNHLY and CDR2 FYNNEI. CDR3 loop: CASSAGQLSGTDTQYF. The CDR3 coding sequence is TGTGCCAGCAGCGCGGGACAGCTATCGGGCACAGATACGCAGTATTTT.

This clonotype was counted only a few times. V usage is TRBV21-1 and J usage is TRBJ2-7; no check of the table's D call, TRBD1, against the DNA was made. TRBV21-1 is labeled a pseudogene. The CDR3 is 15 amino acids. The CDR3 coding sequence is TGTGCCAGCAGGGGAATTGGACAGGGGGACTACGAGCAGTACTTC. Its protein is CASRGIGQGDYEQYF.

The CDR3 reads CASIILDRGGGYTF. The CDR3 nucleotides read TGTGCCAGCATTATACTGGACAGGGGAGGTGGCTACACCTTC. The V call is TRBV6-1, the J call TRBJ1-2; 9 bases align to TRBD1. This CDR3 comprises 14 residues. V lost 7 bases, J lost 7 bases, and 10 bases stayed unmatched. CDR1 is MNHNS, CDR2 SASEGT, per germline.

A few counts support this clonotype. The CDR3 region has the DNA TGCGCCAGCAGCCAGGGTGCTAGCGGCGTTGAGAACATTCAGTACTTC. It is translated as CASSQGASGVENIQYF. The chain links TRBV4-3 to TRBJ2-4; 7 positions match TRBD2. The germline CDR1 and CDR2 sequences are LGHNA and YSLEER. V lost 3 bases, J lost 7 bases, and 12 bases stayed unmatched. The CDR3 consists of 16 residues.

This clonotype was recorded at least ten times. The chain employs TRBV5-1 and TRBJ2-7; 10 bases are a match to TRBD2. CDR1 is SGHRS and CDR2 is YFSETQ in the germline V gene. The CDR3 is made up of 17 amino acids. Trimming took 1 base from V and 0 from J; bases not matched to a gene: 7. As DNA, the CDR3 is TGCGCCAGCAGCTTGAGGCTAGCGGGGGCAAGCTCCTACGAGCAGTACTTC. It translates to CASSLRLAGASSYEQYF.

The table lists this clonotype with a few counts. J is TRBJ1-5 and V is TRBV20-1; D not resolved. Germline V CDR1 and CDR2: DFQATT, SNEGSKA (reference sequence). The CDR3 sequence is 13 residues long. V was trimmed by 6 bases and J by 2 bases, leaving 11 bases between them. CDR3 loop: CSARPGGNQPQHF. DNA of the CDR3: TGCAGTGCCAGACCGGGAGGCAATCAGCCCCAGCATTTT.

This clonotype came up many times. J is TRBJ1-5 and V is TRBV27, with TRBD1 as a possible D gene (6 bases). Trimming cost V 5 bases and J 3 bases, with 11 bases left between them. Germline CDR1 MNHEY, CDR2 SMNVEV (reference sequence). The CDR3 length is 14 residues. The CDR3 sequence is CASSPQGPNQPQHF. CDR3 nucleotides: TGTGCCAGCAGTCCACAGGGCCCCAATCAGCCCCAGCATTTT.

This clonotype has a handful of counts. CDR3 coding DNA: TGTGCCATCAGTGAGGGCCGGGGCGGGGACTCAGATACGCAGTATTTT. This sequence encodes CAISEGRGGDSDTQYF. The rearrangement links TRBV10-3 to TRBJ2-3, with D possibly matching TRBD2 (6 bases). The germline V gene encodes CDR1 ENHRY and CDR2 SYGVKD. The V and J ends lost 2 bases and 4 bases respectively, with 16 bases between them. The CDR3 consists of 16 residues.

The V gene is TRBV7-2, the J gene TRBJ2-3, with TRBD1 as a possible D gene (6 bases). Germline V CDR1 and CDR2: SGHTA, FQGNSA. The CDR3 spans 14 residues. V gave up 10 bases and J gave up 4 bases, with 18 bases separating them. This chain's CDR3 is CAINVAGAADTQYF. CDR3 sequence (DNA): TGTGCCATTAATGTCGCAGGGGCGGCAGATACGCAGTATTTT.

This clonotype turned up a few times. The chain links TRBV9 to TRBJ2-3; possibly TRBD2 for D (5 bases). CDR3 size: 15 residues. Per germline, CDR1 SGDLS and CDR2 YYNGEE. V shed 3 bases and J shed 0 bases, with 11 bases lying between them. The CDR3 is CASSAQRTSTDTQYF. The CDR3 DNA reads TGTGCCAGCAGCGCCCAGCGGACGAGCACAGATACGCAGTATTTT.

The DNA for the CDR3 is TGTGCCAGTAGTATCGGCAGGGGTTACGAGCAGTACTTC. Its translation is CASSIGRGYEQYF. V is TRBV19 and J is TRBJ2-7, with a possible D match to TRBD1 (6 bases). The CDR3 has 13 residues. Germline V gives CDR1 LNHDA, CDR2 SQIVND (reference sequence). The germline V and J ends were trimmed by 3 bases and 4 bases, with 10 bases remaining between them.

This chain links TRBV27 with TRBJ1-1; 9 bases are shared with TRBD1. Germline V CDR1 and CDR2: MNHEY, SMNVEV (reference sequence). The CDR3 loop spans 16 amino acids. Trimming at V came to 6 bases and at J to 6 bases, leaving 14 bases not matched to a gene. CDR3 in amino acids: CASSVGTGGAGPEAFF. In nucleotides, the CDR3 is TGTGCCAGCAGCGTGGGAACAGGGGGCGCAGGCCCTGAAGCTTTCTTT.

The chain links TRBV11-2 to TRBJ1-6; TRBD1 matches 8 bases. The V gene end was trimmed by 7 bases and the J gene end by 7 bases; junction bases not matched to a gene: 3. Germline lookup yields CDR1 SGHAT and CDR2 FQNNGV. This CDR3 region has 13 residues. CDR3 in DNA: TGTGCCAGCACAAGGGACAGGAATTCACCCCTCCACTTT. Protein sequence: CASTRDRNSPLHF. The complete variable domain, with remaining parts taken from reference TRBV11-2 and TRBJ1-6, reads EAGVAQSPRYKIIEKRQSVAFWCNPISGHATLYWYQQILGQGPKLLIQFQNNGVVDDSQLPKDRFSAERLKGVDSTLKIQPAKLEDSAVYLCASTRDRNSPLHFGNGTRLTVT.

This clonotype has a handful of counts. The rearrangement links TRBV20-1 to TRBJ1-5, with TRBD1 as a possible D gene (5 bases). V shed 2 bases and J shed 7 bases, with 15 bases lying between them. Germline CDR1 DFQATT, CDR2 SNEGSKA (reference sequence). The CDR3 is 14 amino acids. CDR3 coding DNA: TGCAGTGCTAGAACCCCTTGGGGGAGCCAGCCCCAGCATTTT. Translation: CSARTPWGSQPQHF.

This clonotype has ten or more counts. This chain connects TRBV18 to TRBJ1-6, with 10 bases that match TRBD1. The CDR3 length is 14 residues. V lost 4 bases and J lost 8; bases outside the gene matches: 2. Germline CDR1 reads KGHSH; CDR2 reads LQKENI. CDR3 sequence (DNA): TGTGCCAGCTCACTGGACAGGGGGGATTCACCCCTCCACTTT. It codes for CASSLDRGDSPLHF.

The genes are TRBV5-1 and TRBJ1-4; TRBD1 aligns across 8 bases. The CDR3 has 18 amino acids. CDR1 SGHRS and CDR2 YFSETQ come from the germline V gene. V shed 5 bases, J shed 5 bases, and the junction held 17 bases outside the gene matches. DNA of the CDR3: TGCGCCAGCAGACGGGGCCAGGGGGCGTCCCCCTCCAATGAAAAACTGTTTTTT. Protein: CASRRGQGASPSNEKLFF.

V and J are TRBV7-2 and TRBJ2-7; D might be TRBD2 (6 bases). The length of the CDR3 is 13 residues. The germline V gene has CDR1 SGHTA and CDR2 FQGNSA. The germline V and J ends were trimmed by 4 bases and 5 bases, with 12 bases remaining between them. CDR3 DNA: TGTGCCAGCAGCTCGTCGGGGGTCCACGAGCAGTACTTC. It specifies CASSSSGVHEQYF.